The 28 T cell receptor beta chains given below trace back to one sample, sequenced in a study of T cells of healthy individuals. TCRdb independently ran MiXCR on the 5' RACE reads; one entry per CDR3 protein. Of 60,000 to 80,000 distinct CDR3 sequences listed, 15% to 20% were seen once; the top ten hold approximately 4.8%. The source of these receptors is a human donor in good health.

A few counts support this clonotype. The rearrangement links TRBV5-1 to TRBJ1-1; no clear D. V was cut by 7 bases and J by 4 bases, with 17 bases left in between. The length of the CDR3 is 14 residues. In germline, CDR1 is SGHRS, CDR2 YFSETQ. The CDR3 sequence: CASAPRRESTEAFF. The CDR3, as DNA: TGCGCCAGCGCACCCAGACGGGAGAGCACTGAAGCTTTCTTT.

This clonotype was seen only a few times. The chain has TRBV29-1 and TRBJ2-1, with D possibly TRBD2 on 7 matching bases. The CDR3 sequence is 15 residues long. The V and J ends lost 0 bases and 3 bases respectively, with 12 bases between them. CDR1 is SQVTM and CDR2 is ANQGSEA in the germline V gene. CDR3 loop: CSVEDPGGGYNEQFF. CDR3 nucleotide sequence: TGCAGCGTTGAAGATCCGGGGGGCGGCTACAATGAGCAGTTCTTC.

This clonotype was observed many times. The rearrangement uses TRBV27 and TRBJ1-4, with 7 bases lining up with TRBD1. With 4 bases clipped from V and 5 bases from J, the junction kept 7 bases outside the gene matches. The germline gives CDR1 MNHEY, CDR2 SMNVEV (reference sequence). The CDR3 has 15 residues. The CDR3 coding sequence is TGTGCCAGCAGTTCCTACAGGGGTGCGAATGAAAAACTGTTTTTT. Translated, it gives CASSSYRGANEKLFF.

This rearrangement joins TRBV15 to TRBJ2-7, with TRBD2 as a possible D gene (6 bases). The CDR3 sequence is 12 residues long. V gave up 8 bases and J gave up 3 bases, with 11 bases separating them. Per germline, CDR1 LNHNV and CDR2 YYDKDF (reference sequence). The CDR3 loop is CATGISGYEQYF. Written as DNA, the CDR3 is TGTGCCACCGGAATTAGCGGCTACGAGCAGTACTTC.

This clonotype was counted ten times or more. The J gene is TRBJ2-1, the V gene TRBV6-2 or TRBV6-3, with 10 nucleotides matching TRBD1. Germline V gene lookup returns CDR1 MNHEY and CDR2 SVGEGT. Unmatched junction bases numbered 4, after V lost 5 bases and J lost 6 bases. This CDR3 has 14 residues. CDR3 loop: CASSGTGVGNEQFF. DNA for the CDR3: TGTGCCAGCAGTGGGACAGGGGTTGGCAATGAGCAGTTCTTC.

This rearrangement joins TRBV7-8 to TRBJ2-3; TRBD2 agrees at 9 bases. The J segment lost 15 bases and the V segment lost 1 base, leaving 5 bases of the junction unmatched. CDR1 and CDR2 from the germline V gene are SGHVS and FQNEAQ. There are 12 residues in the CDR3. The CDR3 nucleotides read TGTGCCAGCAGCTTAGGCGGGAGGGCCGCATATTTT. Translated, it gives CASSLGGRAAYF.

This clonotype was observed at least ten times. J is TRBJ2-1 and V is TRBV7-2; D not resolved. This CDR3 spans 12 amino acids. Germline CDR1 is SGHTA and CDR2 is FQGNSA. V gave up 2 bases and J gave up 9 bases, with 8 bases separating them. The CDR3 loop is CASSLYGGEQFF. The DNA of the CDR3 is TGTGCCAGCAGCTTATACGGTGGTGAGCAGTTCTTC.

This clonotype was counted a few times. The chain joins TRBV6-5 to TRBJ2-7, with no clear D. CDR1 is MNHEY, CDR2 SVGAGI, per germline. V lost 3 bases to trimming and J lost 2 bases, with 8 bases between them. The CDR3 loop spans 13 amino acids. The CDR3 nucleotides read TGTGCCAGCAGTTATAGCAGCACCTACGAGCAGTACTTC. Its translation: CASSYSSTYEQYF.

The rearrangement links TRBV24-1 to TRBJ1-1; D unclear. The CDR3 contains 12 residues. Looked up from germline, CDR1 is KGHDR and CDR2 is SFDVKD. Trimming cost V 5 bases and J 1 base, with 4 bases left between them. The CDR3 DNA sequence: TGTGCCACCAGTGCCGGGAACACTGAAGCTTTCTTT. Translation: CATSAGNTEAFF.

Written as DNA, the CDR3 is TGTGCCAGCAGCTCACGGGACAGGAGCTCCTATAATTCACCCCTCCACTTT. The encoded protein is CASSSRDRSSYNSPLHF. V and J are TRBV6-2 or TRBV6-3 and TRBJ1-6, with 8 bases that match TRBD1. CDR3 length: 17 residues. The germline V gene has CDR1 MNHEY and CDR2 SVGEGT. V shed 6 bases, J shed 0 bases, and the junction held 7 bases outside the gene matches.

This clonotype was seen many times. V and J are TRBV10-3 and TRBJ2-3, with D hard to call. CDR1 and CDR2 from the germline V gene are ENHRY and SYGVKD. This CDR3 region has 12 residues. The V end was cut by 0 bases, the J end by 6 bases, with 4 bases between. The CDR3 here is CAISESKDTQYF. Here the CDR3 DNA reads TGTGCCATCAGTGAGTCGAAGGATACGCAGTATTTT.

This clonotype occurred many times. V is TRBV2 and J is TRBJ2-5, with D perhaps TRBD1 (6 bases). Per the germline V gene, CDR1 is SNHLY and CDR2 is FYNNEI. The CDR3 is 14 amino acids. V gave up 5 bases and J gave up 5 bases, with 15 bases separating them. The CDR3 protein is CASSPGQRRETQYF. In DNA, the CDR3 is TGTGCCAGCAGTCCGGGACAAAGAAGGGAGACCCAGTACTTC.

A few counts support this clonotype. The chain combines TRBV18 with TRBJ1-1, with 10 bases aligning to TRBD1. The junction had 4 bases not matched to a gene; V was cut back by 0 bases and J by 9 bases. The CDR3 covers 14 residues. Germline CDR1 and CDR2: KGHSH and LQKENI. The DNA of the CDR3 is TGTGCCAGCTCACCACCGGGGACAGGGGCCCAAGCTTTCTTT. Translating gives CASSPPGTGAQAFF.

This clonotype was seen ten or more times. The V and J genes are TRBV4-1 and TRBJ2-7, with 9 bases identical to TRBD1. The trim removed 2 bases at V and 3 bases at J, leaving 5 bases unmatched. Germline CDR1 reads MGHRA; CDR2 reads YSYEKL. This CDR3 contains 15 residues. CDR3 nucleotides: TGCGCCAGCAGCCAACCGGGACAGGGACTCTACGAGCAGTACTTC. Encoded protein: CASSQPGQGLYEQYF.

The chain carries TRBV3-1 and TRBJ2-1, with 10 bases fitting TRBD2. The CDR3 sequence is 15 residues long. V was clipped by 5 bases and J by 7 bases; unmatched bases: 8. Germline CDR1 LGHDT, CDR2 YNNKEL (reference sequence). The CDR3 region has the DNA TGTGCCAGCAGCTTCCTAGCGGGAGTTGGTAATGAGCAGTTCTTC. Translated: CASSFLAGVGNEQFF.

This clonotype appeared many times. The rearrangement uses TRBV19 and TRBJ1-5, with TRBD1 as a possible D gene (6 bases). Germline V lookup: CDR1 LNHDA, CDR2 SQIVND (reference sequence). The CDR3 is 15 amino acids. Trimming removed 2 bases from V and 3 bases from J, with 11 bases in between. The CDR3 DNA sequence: TGTGCCAGTAGTATAATCACAGGGACCAATCAGCCCCAGCATTTT. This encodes CASSIITGTNQPQHF.

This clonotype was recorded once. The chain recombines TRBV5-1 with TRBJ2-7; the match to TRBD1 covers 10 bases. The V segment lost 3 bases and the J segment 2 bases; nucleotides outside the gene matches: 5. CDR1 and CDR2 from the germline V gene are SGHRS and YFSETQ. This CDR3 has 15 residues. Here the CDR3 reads CASSSGTGVTYEQYF. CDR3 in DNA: TGCGCCAGCAGCTCCGGGACAGGGGTTACCTACGAGCAGTACTTC.

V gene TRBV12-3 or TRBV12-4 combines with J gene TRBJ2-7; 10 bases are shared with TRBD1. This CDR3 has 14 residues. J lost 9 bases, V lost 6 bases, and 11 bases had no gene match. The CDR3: CASSRDRGQSVQYF. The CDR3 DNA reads TGTGCCAGCAGCCGTGACAGGGGGCAAAGCGTGCAGTACTTC.

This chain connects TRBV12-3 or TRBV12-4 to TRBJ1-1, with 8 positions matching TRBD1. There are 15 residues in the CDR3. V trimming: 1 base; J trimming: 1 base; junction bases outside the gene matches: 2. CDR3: CASSLVDRGNTEAFF. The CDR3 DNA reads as TGTGCCAGCAGTTTAGTTGACAGGGGGAACACTGAAGCTTTCTTT.

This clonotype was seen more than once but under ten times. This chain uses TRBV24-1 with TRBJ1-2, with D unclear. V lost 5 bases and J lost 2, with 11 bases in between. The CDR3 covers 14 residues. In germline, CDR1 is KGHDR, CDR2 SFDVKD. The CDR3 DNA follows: TGTGCCACCAGTGGCCCCGGGCCGAACTATGGCTACACCTTC. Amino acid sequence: CATSGPGPNYGYTF.

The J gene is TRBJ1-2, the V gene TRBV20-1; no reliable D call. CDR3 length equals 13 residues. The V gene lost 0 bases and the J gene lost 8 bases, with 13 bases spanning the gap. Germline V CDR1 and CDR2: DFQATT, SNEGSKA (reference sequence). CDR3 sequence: CSAREPVGKGYTF. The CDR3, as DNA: TGCAGTGCTAGAGAGCCCGTTGGAAAAGGCTACACCTTC.

CDR3 amino acids: CASSNQGLAGGSGELFF. The CDR3 DNA is TGTGCCAGCAGTAACCAAGGACTAGCGGGGGGCTCCGGGGAGCTGTTTTTT. V is TRBV6-5 and J is TRBJ2-2; 14 bases line up with TRBD2. The germline gives CDR1 MNHEY, CDR2 SVGAGI. The CDR3 runs 17 residues. After removal of 5 bases from V and 6 bases from J, the junction contained 8 bases not matched to a gene.

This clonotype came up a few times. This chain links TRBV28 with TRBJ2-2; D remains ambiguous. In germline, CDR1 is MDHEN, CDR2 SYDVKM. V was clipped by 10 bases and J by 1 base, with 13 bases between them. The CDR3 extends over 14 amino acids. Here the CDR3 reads CAISLSRNTGELFF. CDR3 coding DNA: TGTGCCATCTCCTTAAGCAGGAACACCGGGGAGCTGTTTTTT.

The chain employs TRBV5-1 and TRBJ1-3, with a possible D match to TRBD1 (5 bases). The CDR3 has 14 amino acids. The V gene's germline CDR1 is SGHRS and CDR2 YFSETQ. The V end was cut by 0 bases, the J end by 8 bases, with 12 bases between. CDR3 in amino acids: CASSLGEGPDTIYF. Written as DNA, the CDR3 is TGCGCCAGCAGCTTGGGAGAGGGGCCCGACACCATATATTTT.

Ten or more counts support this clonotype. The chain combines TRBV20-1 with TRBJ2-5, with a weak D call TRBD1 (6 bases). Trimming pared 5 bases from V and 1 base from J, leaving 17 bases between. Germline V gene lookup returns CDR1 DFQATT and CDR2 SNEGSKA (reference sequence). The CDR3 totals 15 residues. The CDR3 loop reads CSAPRQAGIQETQYF. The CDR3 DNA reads TGCAGTGCTCCCCGACAGGCAGGTATCCAAGAGACCCAGTACTTC.

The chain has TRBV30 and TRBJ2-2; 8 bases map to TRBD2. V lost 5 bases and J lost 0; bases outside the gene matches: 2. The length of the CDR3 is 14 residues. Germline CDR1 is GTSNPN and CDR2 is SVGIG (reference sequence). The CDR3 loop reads CAWRGGTNTGELFF. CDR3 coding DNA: TGTGCCTGGCGCGGGGGGACGAACACCGGGGAGCTGTTTTTT.

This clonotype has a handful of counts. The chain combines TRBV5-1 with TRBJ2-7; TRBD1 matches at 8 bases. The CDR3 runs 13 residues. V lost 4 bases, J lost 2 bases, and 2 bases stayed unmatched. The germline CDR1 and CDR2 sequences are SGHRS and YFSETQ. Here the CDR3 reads CASSRTGTYEQYF. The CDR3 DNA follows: TGCGCCAGCAGCCGGACAGGGACCTACGAGCAGTACTTC.

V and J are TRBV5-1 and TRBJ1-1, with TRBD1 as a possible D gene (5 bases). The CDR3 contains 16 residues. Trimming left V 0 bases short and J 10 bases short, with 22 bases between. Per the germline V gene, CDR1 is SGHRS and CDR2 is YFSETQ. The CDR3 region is CASSLDDPDPQRGAFF. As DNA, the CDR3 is TGCGCCAGCAGCTTGGACGATCCGGACCCTCAAAGGGGAGCTTTCTTT.